This entry is about one TCR beta chain. The CDR3 contains 12 residues. Trimming removed 6 bases from V and 3 bases from J, with 9 bases in between. CDR1 SNHLY and CDR2 FYNNEI come from the germline V gene. Method: immunoSEQ multiplex PCR; TCRdb's copy keeps in-frame clones and lacks some. This sample has about 95,000 clones, with roughly 96% found just once. The sample is drawn from a study of technical replicates of blood from a handful of donors. V is TRBV2 and J is TRBJ2-7; D uncertain. The sample taken for sequencing was T cells isolated from PBMCs. The sequence was collected from a human donor in good health. This CDR3 is CASRLSLYEQYF. CDR3 DNA sequence: TGTGCCAGCAGGCTAAGTCTCTACGAGCAGTACTTC.